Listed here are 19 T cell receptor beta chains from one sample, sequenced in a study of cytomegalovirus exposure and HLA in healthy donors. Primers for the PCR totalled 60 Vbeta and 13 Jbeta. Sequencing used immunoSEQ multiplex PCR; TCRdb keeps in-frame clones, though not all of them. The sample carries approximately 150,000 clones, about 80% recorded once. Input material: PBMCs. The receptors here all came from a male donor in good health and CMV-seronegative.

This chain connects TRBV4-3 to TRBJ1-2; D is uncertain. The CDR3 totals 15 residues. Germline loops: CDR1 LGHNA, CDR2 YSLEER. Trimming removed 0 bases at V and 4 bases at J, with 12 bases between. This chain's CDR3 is CASSQDLSTPYGYTF. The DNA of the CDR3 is TGCGCCAGCAGCCAAGATCTCTCCACACCCTATGGCTACACCTTC.

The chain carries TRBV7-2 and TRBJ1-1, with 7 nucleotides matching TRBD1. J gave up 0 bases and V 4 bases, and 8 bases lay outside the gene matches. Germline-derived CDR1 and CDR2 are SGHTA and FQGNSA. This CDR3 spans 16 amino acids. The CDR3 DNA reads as TGTGCCAGCAGCTCACCCCCCGGACAGGTGAACACTGAAGCTTTCTTT. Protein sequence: CASSSPPGQVNTEAFF.

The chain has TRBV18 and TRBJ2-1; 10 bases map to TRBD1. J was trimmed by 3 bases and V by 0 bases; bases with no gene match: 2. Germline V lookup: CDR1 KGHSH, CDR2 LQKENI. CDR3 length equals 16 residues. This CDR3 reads CASSPPGTGDYNEQFF. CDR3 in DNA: TGTGCCAGCTCACCACCCGGGACAGGGGACTACAATGAGCAGTTCTTC.

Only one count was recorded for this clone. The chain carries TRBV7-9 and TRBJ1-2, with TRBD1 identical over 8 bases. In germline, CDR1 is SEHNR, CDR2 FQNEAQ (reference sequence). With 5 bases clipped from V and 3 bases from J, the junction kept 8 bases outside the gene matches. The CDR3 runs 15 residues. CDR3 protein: CASSATQGADYGYTF. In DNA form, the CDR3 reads TGTGCCAGCAGCGCCACCCAGGGGGCGGACTATGGCTACACCTTC.

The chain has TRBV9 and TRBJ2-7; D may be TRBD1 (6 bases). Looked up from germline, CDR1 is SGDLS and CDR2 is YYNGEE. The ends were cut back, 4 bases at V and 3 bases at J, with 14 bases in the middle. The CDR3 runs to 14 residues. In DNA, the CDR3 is TGTGCCAGCAGCCTCGGTAGGGGGAGCTACGAGCAGTACTTC. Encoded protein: CASSLGRGSYEQYF.

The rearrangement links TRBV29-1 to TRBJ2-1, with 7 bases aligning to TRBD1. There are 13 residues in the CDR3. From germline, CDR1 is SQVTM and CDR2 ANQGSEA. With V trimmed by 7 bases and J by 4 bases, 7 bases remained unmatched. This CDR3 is CSGQGLGYNEQFF. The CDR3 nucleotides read TGCAGCGGACAGGGCCTTGGGTACAATGAGCAGTTCTTC.

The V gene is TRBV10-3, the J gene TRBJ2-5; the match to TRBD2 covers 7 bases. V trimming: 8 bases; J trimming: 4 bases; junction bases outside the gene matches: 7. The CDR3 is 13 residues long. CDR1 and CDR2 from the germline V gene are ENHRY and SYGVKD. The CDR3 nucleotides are TGTGCCATCGGTCGGGGGGTGGGAGAGACCCAGTACTTC. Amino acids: CAIGRGVGETQYF.

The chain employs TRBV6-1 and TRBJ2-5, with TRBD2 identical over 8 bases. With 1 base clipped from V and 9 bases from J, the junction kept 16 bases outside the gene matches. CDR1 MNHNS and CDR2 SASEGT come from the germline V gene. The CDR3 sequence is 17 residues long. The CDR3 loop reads CASSEGTSPRVRGAQYF. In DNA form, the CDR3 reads TGTGCCAGCAGTGAAGGGACTAGCCCTAGGGTCCGTGGCGCCCAGTACTTC.

The CDR3 DNA follows: TGTGCTAGTGGTTTAGCGAGGAACAATGAGCAGTTCTTC. It translates to CASGLARNNEQFF. J is TRBJ2-1 and V is TRBV12-5; D unclear. Between the trimmed V and J ends, which lost 3 bases and 5 bases, there was a span of 8 bases. This CDR3 comprises 13 residues. Per germline, CDR1 LGHNT and CDR2 FRNRAP. Variable domain in full (rest from reference TRBV12-5 and TRBJ2-1): DARVTQTPRHKVTEMGQEVTMRCQPILGHNTVFWYRQTMMQGLELLAYFRNRAPLDDSGMPKDRFSAEMPDATLATLKIQPSEPRDSAVYFCASGLARNNEQFFGPGTRLTVL.

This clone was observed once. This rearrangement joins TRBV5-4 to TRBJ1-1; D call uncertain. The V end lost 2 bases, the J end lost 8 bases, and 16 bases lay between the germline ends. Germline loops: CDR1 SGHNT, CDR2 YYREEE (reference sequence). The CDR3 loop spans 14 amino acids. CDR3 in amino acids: CASSFFGSTGEAFF. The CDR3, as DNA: TGTGCCAGCAGCTTTTTCGGTTCCACGGGGGAAGCTTTCTTT.

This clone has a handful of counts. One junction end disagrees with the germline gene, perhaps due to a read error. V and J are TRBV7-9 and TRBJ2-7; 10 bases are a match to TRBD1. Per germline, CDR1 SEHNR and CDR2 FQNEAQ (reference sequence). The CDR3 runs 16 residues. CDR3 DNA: TGTTCCAGCAGCTTAGGGGGACAGGGGACAACCTACGAGCAGTACTTC. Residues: CSSSLGGQGTTYEQYF.

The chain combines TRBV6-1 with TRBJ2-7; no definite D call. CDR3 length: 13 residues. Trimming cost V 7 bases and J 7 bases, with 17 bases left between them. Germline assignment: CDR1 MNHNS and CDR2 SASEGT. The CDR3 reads CASTRGEGWEQYF. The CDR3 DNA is TGTGCCAGCACCCGAGGAGAAGGATGGGAGCAGTACTTC.

CDR3 loop: CASSLDRAYEQYF. CDR3 sequence (DNA): TGTGCCAGCAGCTTGGACAGGGCTTACGAGCAGTACTTC. The V call is TRBV7-2, the J call TRBJ2-7, with 8 nucleotides matching TRBD1. Germline V gene sequence: CDR1 SGHTA, CDR2 FQGNSA. The CDR3 consists of 13 residues. V was pared by 3 bases and J by 4 bases, with 2 bases of the junction left unmatched.

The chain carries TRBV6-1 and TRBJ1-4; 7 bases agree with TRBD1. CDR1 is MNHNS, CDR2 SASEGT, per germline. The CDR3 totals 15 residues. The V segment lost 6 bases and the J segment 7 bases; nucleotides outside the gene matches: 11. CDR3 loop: CASSTRDRGSEKLFF. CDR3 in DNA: TGTGCCAGCAGCACAAGGGACAGAGGGAGTGAAAAACTGTTTTTT.

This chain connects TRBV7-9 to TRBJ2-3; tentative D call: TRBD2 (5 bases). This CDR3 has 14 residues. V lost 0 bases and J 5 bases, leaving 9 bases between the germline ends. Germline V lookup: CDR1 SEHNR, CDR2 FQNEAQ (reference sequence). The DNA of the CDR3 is TGTGCCAGCAGCTTAGCGGGAGCGGAAGATACGCAGTATTTT. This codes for CASSLAGAEDTQYF.

The CDR3 DNA reads TGTGCCACCAGCCCAGAAGCGGGACTAGGGGGAGAGACCCAGTACTTC. It translates to CATSPEAGLGGETQYF. The chain employs TRBV15 and TRBJ2-5; 8 positions agree with TRBD2. Germline CDR1 reads LNHNV; CDR2 reads YYDKDF (reference sequence). V lost 5 bases, J lost 4 bases, and 12 bases stayed unmatched. The CDR3 runs to 16 residues.

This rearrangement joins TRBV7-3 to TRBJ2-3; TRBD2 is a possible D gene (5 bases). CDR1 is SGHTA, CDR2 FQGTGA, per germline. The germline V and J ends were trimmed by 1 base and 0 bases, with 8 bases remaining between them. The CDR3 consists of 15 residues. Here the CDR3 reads CASSLRLTSTDTQYF. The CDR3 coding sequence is TGTGCCAGCAGCTTAAGACTAACTAGCACAGATACGCAGTATTTT.

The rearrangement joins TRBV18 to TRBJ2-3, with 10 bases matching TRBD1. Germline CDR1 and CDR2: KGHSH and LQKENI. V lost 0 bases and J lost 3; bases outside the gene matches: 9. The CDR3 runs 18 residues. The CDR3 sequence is CASSPPGQGRFGTDTQYF. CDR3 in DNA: TGTGCCAGCTCACCACCGGGACAGGGGAGGTTTGGAACAGATACGCAGTATTTT.

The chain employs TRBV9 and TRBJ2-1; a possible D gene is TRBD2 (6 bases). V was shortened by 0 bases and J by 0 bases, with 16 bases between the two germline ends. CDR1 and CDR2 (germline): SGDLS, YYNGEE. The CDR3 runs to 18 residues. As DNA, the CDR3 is TGTGCCAGCAGCGTAGTCCCTTTTTCGGACTACTCCTACAATGAGCAGTTCTTC. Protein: CASSVVPFSDYSYNEQFF.